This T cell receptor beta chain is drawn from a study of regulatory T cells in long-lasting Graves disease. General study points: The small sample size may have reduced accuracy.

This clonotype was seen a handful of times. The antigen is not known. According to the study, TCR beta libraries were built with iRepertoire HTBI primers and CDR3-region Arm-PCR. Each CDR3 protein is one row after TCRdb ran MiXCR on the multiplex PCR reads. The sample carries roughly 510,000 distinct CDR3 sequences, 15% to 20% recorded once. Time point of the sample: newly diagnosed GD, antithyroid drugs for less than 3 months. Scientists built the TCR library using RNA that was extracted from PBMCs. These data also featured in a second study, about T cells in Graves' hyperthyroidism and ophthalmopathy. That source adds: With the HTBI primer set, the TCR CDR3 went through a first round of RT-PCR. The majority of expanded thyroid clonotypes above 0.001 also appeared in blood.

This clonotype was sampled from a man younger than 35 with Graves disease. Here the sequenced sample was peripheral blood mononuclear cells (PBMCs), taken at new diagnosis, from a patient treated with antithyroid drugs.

For the CDR3, the DNA is TGTGCCTGGGGGGGTTCCTCCTACAATGAGCAGTTCTTC. This gives the protein CAWGGSSYNEQFF. The V and J genes are TRBV30 and TRBJ2-1, with D possibly called TRBD1 or TRBD2 (5 bases each). Between the trimmed V and J ends, which lost 5 bases and 0 bases, there was a span of 8 bases. The CDR3 runs to 13 residues. Germline CDR1 and CDR2: GTSNPN and SVGIG (reference sequence).